These 2 T cell receptor beta chains share one sample of origin, sequenced in a study of blood T cell repertoires in COVID-19. Produced via immunoSEQ multiplex PCR; TCRdb's table is partial and in-frame only. The sample has approximately 150,000 clones; over 80% are singletons. Sample: peripheral blood. The receptors were sampled from a woman in her 70s with acute or convalescent COVID-19.

This clone has more than one count but fewer than ten. The chain joins TRBV9 to TRBJ1-1, with D perhaps TRBD1 (6 bases). V was shortened by 2 bases and J by 2 bases, with 13 bases between the two germline ends. The CDR3 totals 15 residues. Germline CDR1 is SGDLS and CDR2 is YYNGEE. CDR3: CASSVTGSSNTEAFF. The CDR3 DNA sequence: TGTGCCAGCAGCGTGACAGGCTCATCTAACACTGAAGCTTTCTTT.

The J gene is TRBJ1-6, the V gene TRBV28; unclear D gene. Germline V gene lookup returns CDR1 MDHEN and CDR2 SYDVKM. V lost 3 bases and J 11 bases, leaving 8 bases between the germline ends. CDR3 length equals 12 residues. CDR3 bases: TGTGCCAGCAGTTTTCTCGGGGCACCCCTCCACTTT. This sequence encodes CASSFLGAPLHF.